This T cell receptor beta chain was sequenced during a study of vaccination and CD4 T cells after COVID-19 (dated by TCRdb to between 2021 and 2022). With regard to the full study: Every convalescent patient had a positive nasal swab PCR test for SARS-CoV-2, with mild disease in about nine patients and severe disease in one. Six males and four females were included in the convalescent cohort, with two Hispanic individuals, seven Caucasians, two Asians and one multiracial person represented. Each participant got two doses of either the Pfizer-BioNTech BNT162b2 vaccine (n=8) or the Moderna mRNA-1273 vaccine (n=2). Post-COVID blood samples were collected from convalescent patients a median of roughly 100 days after diagnosis, with a range of about 35 to 180 days. Post-vaccine blood samples were collected a median of about 66 days after the second vaccine dose, ranging from about 12 to 250 days. For stimulating the cultures, overlapping spike peptide pools were used, derived from SARS-CoV-2 as well as from the common cold coronaviruses HCoV-NL63, HCoV-OC43 and HCoV-229E. Control cultures received a CEFX viral epitope pool as the positive control, an HIV-1 Nef peptide pool as the negative control, or no peptide. The spike-specific CD4+ TCR repertoire was compared before and after mRNA vaccination in over nine COVID-19 convalescent patients and a handful of infection-naive healthy vaccine recipients.

The germline V gene (reference sequence) yields SEHNR for CDR1 and FQNEAQ for CDR2. The CDR3 sequence holds 15 residues, the cysteine and phenylalanine included. The kept DNA is CDR3 alone, 45 bases in frame from the first base. Ends trimmed: V by 5 bases, J by 2 bases; bases unmatched to a gene: 5. Libraries were prepared through PCR. TCR sequencing of DNA from cultured CD4+ T cells used the Oncomine TCR Beta short-read assay at the Johns Hopkins FTIC core. The QIAamp micro DNA kit was used to extract genomic DNA from the cultured CD4+ T cells. Oncomine TCR Beta libraries made from cultured CD4+ T cells were pooled using unique dual indexes and sequenced on an Illumina iSeq 100. The original methods were these. Non-productive sequences were removed, and CDR3s that did not start with C, did not end with F or W, or were shorter than 7 amino acids were discarded. The MANAFEST web application was used to identify antigen-specific clonotypes by comparing peptide-stimulated wells against reference wells and other culture wells. For a clone to be called positive, the clone needed an FDR below 0.05, an odds ratio above 5, and a productive frequency above 0.1% in at least two of three replicate wells. A clonotype counted as cross-reactive if it showed significant expansion both in the SARS-CoV-2 spike wells and in at least one common cold coronavirus spike condition. Similarity between CDR3 sequences was evaluated in R version 3.6.1 using Levenshtein distances (stringdist) and unrooted phylogenetic trees (ape). TCRdb handled the public reads itself, with Q25 trimming in fastp and clone calling in MiXCR, and kept productive beta chains. Every entry covers one CDR3 protein and lists the most common genes and DNA from its rows. TCRdb, not the authors, supplied the V and J calls. The table for this sample lists under 20,000 distinct CDR3 sequences; under 70% of them were counted only once. The ten largest clones capture roughly 7.5% of the sample.

Findings and caveats that apply to the study as a whole: Although the median number of SARS-CoV-2-reactive clonotypes went up from fewer than 25 after infection to 38 after vaccination, the increase was not significant. In convalescent patients, nearly all vaccine-specific clones (304 of 307) were found to be mono-reactive for SARS-CoV-2 spike rather than cross-reactive with common cold coronaviruses. Relatively few convalescent patients were included in the study, and early timepoints after natural infection were not analyzed. In convalescent patients, a median about 86% of post-vaccine SARS-CoV-2-reactive clones were detected only after vaccination, suggesting vaccine-specific priming.

The treatment or condition label on this specimen signifies: roughly 10-day PBMC culture with coronavirus spike peptide pools or control peptides (ViraFEST assay). To expand antigen-specific T cells with peptide pools and then pick out the expanded clonotypes through TCR sequencing, the study relied on the ViraFEST assay. The convalescent patients' positive SARS-CoV-2 PCR tests fell between March and December 2020, which was before the Alpha, Beta and Delta variants emerged in the United States. Each well held about 2.2 million PBMCs cultured in IMDM containing roughly 5% human AB serum and roughly 9.7 IU/ml IL-2, with about 10 ug/ml peptide pools added. Half of the culture medium was replaced with fresh IL-2-containing medium on days 3 and 7. Once the cells had been in culture for over nine days, the EasySep CD4+ T cell isolation kit was used to isolate CD4+ T cells by negative selection. Ficoll-Paque Plus gradient centrifugation was used to isolate PBMCs from whole blood, and the isolated PBMCs were then either used fresh or cryopreserved at -140C. Each culture condition was generally run in triplicate wells.

This clonotype was detected a few times. Its cognate antigen has yet to be identified. No base-level quality is on record; no much larger clone is a single base apart. Sequencing was performed on CD4+ T cells from blood, cultured in vitro. The clonotype originates from a human donor who had recovered from COVID-19. The V gene is TRBV7-9 and the J gene is TRBJ1-5; 8 bases in the middle match TRBD1. The CDR3 protein sequence reads: CASSPPGQGNQPQHF. DNA sequence: TGTGCCAGCAGCCCGCCGGGACAGGGCAATCAGCCCCAGCATTTT.